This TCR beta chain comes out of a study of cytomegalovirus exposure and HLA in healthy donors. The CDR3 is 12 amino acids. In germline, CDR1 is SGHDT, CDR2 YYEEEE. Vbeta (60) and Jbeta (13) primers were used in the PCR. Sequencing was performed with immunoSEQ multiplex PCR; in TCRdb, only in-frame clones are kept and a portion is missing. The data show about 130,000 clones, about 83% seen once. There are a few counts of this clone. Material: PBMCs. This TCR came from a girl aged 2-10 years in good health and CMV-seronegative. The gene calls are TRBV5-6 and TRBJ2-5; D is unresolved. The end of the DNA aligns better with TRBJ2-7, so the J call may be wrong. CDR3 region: CASSLSVSEQYF. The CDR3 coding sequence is TGTGCCAGCAGCCTTTCCGTTAGCGAGCAGTACTTC.